This T cell receptor beta chain derives from a study of T cell responses to AZD1222 COVID-19 vaccine. Regarding the study as a whole: Targets within unmutated variant regions were reportedly found for nearly half of spike-specific TCRs. Baseline seropositives among AZD1222 recipients totaled only six or seven. Spike was spanned by vaccine-associated CD4 TCRs, which were dominant at 160-218 and 743-854.

Worth noting for this clone: Its antigen remains unknown.

In germline, CDR1 is MDHEN, CDR2 SYDVKM. The CDR3 runs 16 residues. The germline V and J ends were trimmed by 3 bases and 0 bases, with 12 bases remaining between them. Method: immunoSEQ multiplex PCR; TCRdb's copy keeps in-frame clones and lacks some. The sample lists about 140,000 clones, approximately 90% occurring once. The chain carries TRBV28 and TRBJ1-3; tentatively, D is TRBD1 (6 bases). The sequencing used peripheral blood, collected on day 0 of AZD1222 vaccination. The TCR sequence derives from an adult in good health. The CDR3 sequence: CASSLTGYNSGNTIYF. CDR3 DNA sequence: TGTGCCAGCAGTTTGACAGGATACAACTCTGGAAACACCATATATTTT.